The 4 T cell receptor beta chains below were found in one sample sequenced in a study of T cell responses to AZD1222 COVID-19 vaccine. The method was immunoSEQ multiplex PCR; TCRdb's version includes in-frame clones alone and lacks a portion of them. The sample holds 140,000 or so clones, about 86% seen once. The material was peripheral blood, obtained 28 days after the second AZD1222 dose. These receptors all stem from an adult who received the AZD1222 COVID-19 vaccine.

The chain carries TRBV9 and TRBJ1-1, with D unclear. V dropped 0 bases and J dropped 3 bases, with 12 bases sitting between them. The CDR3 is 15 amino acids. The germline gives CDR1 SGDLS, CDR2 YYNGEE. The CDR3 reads CASSVDGRQDTEAFF. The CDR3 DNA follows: TGTGCCAGCAGCGTAGATGGAAGGCAGGACACTGAAGCTTTCTTT. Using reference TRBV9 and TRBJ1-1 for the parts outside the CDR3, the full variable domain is DSGVTQTPKHLITATGQRVTLRCSPRSGDLSVYWYQQSLDQGLQFLIQYYNGEERAKGNILERFSAQQFPDLHSELNLSSLELGDSALYFCASSVDGRQDTEAFFGQGTRLTVV.

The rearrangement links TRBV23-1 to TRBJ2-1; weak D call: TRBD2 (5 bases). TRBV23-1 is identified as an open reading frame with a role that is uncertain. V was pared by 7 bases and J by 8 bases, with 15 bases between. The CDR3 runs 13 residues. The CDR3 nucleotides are TGCGCCAGCAAGGGAGCCCCGGGATATGAGCAGTTCTTC. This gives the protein CASKGAPGYEQFF.

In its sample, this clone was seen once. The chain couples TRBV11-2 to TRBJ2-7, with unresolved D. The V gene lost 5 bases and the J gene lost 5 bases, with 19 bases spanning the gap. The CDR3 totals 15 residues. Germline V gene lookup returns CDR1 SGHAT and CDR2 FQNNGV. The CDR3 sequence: CASSRGDSHKNEQYF. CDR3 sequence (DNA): TGTGCCAGCAGCCGAGGCGATAGCCACAAGAACGAGCAGTACTTC.

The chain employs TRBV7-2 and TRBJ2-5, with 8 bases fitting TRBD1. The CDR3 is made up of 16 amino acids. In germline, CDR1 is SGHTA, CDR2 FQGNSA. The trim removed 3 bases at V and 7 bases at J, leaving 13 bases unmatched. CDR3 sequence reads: CASSFGRTGMEGTQYF. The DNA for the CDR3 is TGTGCCAGCAGCTTCGGAAGGACAGGGATGGAGGGGACCCAGTACTTC.